Below are 13 T cell receptor beta chains sequenced from a single sample in a study of blood T cell repertoires in COVID-19. TCRdb's table, derived via immunoSEQ multiplex PCR, lists solely in-frame clones and lacks some. This sample has 150,000 to 200,000 clones; about 83% occur once, and the top ten carry about 5%. Sequenced: peripheral blood. These receptors were obtained from a human donor in a cohort sampled during active COVID-19.

The chain combines TRBV3-1 (or the pseudogene TRBV3-2) with TRBJ2-4; 11 bases match TRBD2. Looked up from germline, CDR1 is LGHDT and CDR2 is YNNKEL (reference sequence). This CDR3 has 18 amino acids. V lost 3 bases to trimming and J lost 3 bases; unmatched junction nucleotides: 10. CDR3 nucleotide sequence: TGTGCCAGCAGCCACTCTAGCGGGGGGATGCAAGTCAAAAACATTCAGTACTTC. Protein: CASSHSSGGMQVKNIQYF.

V is TRBV6-5 and J is TRBJ1-5; 7 bases match TRBD1. This CDR3 has 14 amino acids. The trim removed 2 bases at V and 8 bases at J, leaving 6 bases unmatched. Germline-derived CDR1 and CDR2 are MNHEY and SVGAGI. The CDR3 loop is CASSYGRGSEPQHF. CDR3 DNA sequence: TGTGCCAGCAGTTACGGCAGGGGGAGCGAGCCCCAGCATTTT.

The CDR3 here is CASSRTGSRGEKLFF. Here the CDR3 DNA reads TGTGCCAGCAGCCGGACAGGTTCGAGGGGTGAAAAACTGTTTTTT. The rearrangement joins TRBV6-5 to TRBJ1-4; TRBD1 matches 7 bases. CDR3 length: 15 amino acids. With V trimmed by 6 bases and J by 7 bases, 11 bases remained unmatched. Germline loops: CDR1 MNHEY, CDR2 SVGAGI.

The V call is TRBV5-1, the J call TRBJ2-5; no definite D call. V lost 4 bases, J lost 2 bases, and 12 bases lay in between. The CDR3 has 14 amino acids. In germline, CDR1 is SGHRS, CDR2 YFSETQ. CDR3 in amino acids: CASSPITSQETQYF. Here the CDR3 DNA reads TGCGCCAGCAGCCCTATTACTTCTCAAGAGACCCAGTACTTC.

The rearrangement links TRBV7-8 to TRBJ2-1; 7 bases fit TRBD2. Germline-derived CDR1 and CDR2 are SGHVS and FQNEAQ. The CDR3 consists of 16 residues. Trimming at V came to 3 bases and at J to 4 bases, leaving 9 bases not matched to a gene. The DNA for the CDR3 is TGTGCCAGCAGCTTGAGACTAGCTGGGGCTTACAATGAGCAGTTCTTC. Amino acids: CASSLRLAGAYNEQFF.

The J gene is TRBJ1-6, the V gene TRBV30, with D possibly being TRBD1 (5 bases). CDR1 and CDR2 (germline): GTSNPN, SVGIG (reference sequence). Trimming took 3 bases from V and 6 from J, leaving 12 bases between them. The CDR3 has 14 amino acids. Written as DNA, the CDR3 is TGTGCCTGGAGCCTACAAGGGGTTAATTCACCCCTCCACTTT. Encoded protein: CAWSLQGVNSPLHF.

The chain uses TRBV5-1 and TRBJ1-2; 9 bases line up with TRBD1. The CDR3 contains 18 residues. Germline V gives CDR1 SGHRS, CDR2 YFSETQ. The ends lost 3 bases at V and 1 base at J; junction bases unmatched: 13. CDR3 residues: CASSSYPGQGNLNYGYTF. As DNA, the CDR3 is TGCGCCAGCAGCTCATATCCGGGACAGGGAAATCTTAACTATGGCTACACCTTC.

The chain uses TRBV28 and TRBJ2-7; TRBD2 aligns across 8 bases. Germline values: CDR1 MDHEN, CDR2 SYDVKM. The J segment lost 4 bases and the V segment lost 3 bases, leaving 8 bases of the junction unmatched. This CDR3 has 15 amino acids. This CDR3 reads CASSFGLASDYEQYF. The CDR3 nucleotides read TGTGCCAGCAGTTTCGGACTAGCTAGTGATTACGAGCAGTACTTC.

This rearrangement joins TRBV19 to TRBJ1-2; D gene uncertain. Germline CDR1 is LNHDA and CDR2 is SQIVND (reference sequence). V shed 3 bases and J shed 2 bases, with 7 bases lying between them. CDR3 length: 13 amino acids. CDR3: CASSISGNYGYTF. CDR3 sequence (DNA): TGTGCCAGTAGTATTTCCGGGAACTATGGCTACACCTTC.

The J gene is TRBJ1-6, the V gene TRBV18, with 9 bases lining up with TRBD1. The V gene end was trimmed by 4 bases and the J gene end by 9 bases; junction bases not matched to a gene: 7. Germline V gene lookup returns CDR1 KGHSH and CDR2 LQKENI. This CDR3 has 15 amino acids. The CDR3 DNA is TGTGCCAGCTCACTTAAGACAGGGGGATTTTCACCCCTCCACTTT. As protein: CASSLKTGGFSPLHF.

This sequence joins TRBV5-6 and TRBJ1-2; a weak D match, TRBD1 (6 bases). The V end lost 5 bases, the J end lost 5 bases, and 16 bases lay between the germline ends. Germline CDR1 SGHDT, CDR2 YYEEEE. There are 14 residues in the CDR3. The CDR3 loop is CASRGRGMQYGYTF. In DNA form, the CDR3 reads TGTGCCAGCAGGGGGAGGGGGATGCAGTATGGCTACACCTTC.

V gene TRBV28 combines with J gene TRBJ2-4; D might be TRBD1 (6 bases). Germline V CDR1 and CDR2: MDHEN, SYDVKM. V lost 5 bases to trimming and J lost 0 bases, with 8 bases between them. CDR3 length: 14 residues. As DNA, the CDR3 is TGTGCCAGCAGTAGACAGGTAGCCAAAAACATTCAGTACTTC. Translation: CASSRQVAKNIQYF.

In its sample, this clone was seen once. CDR3 in DNA: TGTGCCAGCAGCTCACGCTCGGGGGACTCCTACGAGCAGTACTTC. Protein sequence: CASSSRSGDSYEQYF. This chain uses TRBV11-3 with TRBJ2-7; maybe TRBD2 (6 bases). The length of the CDR3 is 15 residues. In germline, CDR1 is SGHNT, CDR2 YENEEA. Trimming left V 4 bases short and J 0 bases short, with 13 bases between.